This is a list of T cell receptor beta chains from one sample in a study of blood T cell repertoires in COVID-19. TCRdb keeps only in-frame clones here, not all; method: immunoSEQ multiplex PCR. Here the sample spans about 300,000 clones, around nine tenths being singletons. The sample comprised PBMCs or T cells enriched from blood (not recorded which). The source of these receptors is a woman aged 45-65 years who had been exposed to COVID-19. CDR3s include the opening cysteine and the closing phenylalanine or tryptophan. The size entry is marked missing in some rows and otherwise reads once, few, many or a size class.

clone_size j_call v_call cdr3_aa
. TRBJ2-7 TRBV4-1 CASSHRPGTGKNVYEQYF
. TRBJ1-6 TRBV9 CASSSRDRGLDLSSPLHF
. TRBJ2-6 TRBV12-2 CASRLALTVRSVSGANVLTF
few TRBJ2-3 TRBV30 CAWSLGGGTDTQYF
once TRBJ2-7 TRBV27 CASSLGRGAYEQYF
. TRBJ2-3 TRBV3-1/TRBV3-2 CASRLAGVPGSTDTQYF
. TRBJ1-1 TRBV10-3 CAISAQGQFTEAFF
. TRBJ2-7 TRBV5-4 CASSLGAPGGGEQYF
. TRBJ2-7 TRBV3-1/TRBV3-2 CASSAEAVSSYEQYF
. TRBJ2-7 TRBV27 CASSLGSGGNEQYF
. TRBJ1-2 TRBV28 CASSFFLISQGADGYTF
. TRBJ1-2 TRBV2 CASSAPRDRTTMDGYTF
. TRBJ1-2 TRBV28 CASSLPGNYGYTF
. TRBJ2-7 TRBV2 CASRPSRTGGSYEQYF
. TRBJ1-1 TRBV7-9 CASSPVAEGEAFF
. TRBJ2-2 TRBV6-2/TRBV6-3 CASSYSDRGGELFF
. TRBJ1-2 TRBV30 CAWRTPRDMNYGYTF
once TRBJ1-5 TRBV7-2 CASSLGTGGSNQPQHF
. TRBJ2-3 TRBV5-1 CASSLDRSPDTQYF
. TRBJ2-7 TRBV19 CASSNPGPSSYEQYF
. TRBJ2-5 TRBV18 CASSPGTGQETQYF
. TRBJ2-1 TRBV27 CASRRTGPTYNEQFF
few TRBJ1-6 TRBV2 CASSEEGAASPLHF
. TRBJ2-3 TRBV24-1 CATGPAGGITDTQYF
. TRBJ1-5 TRBV27 CASRAERGNQPQHF
few TRBJ1-4 TRBV3-1/TRBV3-2 CASREGAPANEKLFF
. TRBJ2-3 TRBV7-2 CASSLGDPRVTQYF
. TRBJ1-6 TRBV15 CATSSGQYNSPLHF
. TRBJ1-5 TRBV3-1/TRBV3-2 CASSQFQGQPQHF
many TRBJ2-5 TRBV7-5 CARSLVRRQGWETQYF
. TRBJ2-1 TRBV11-3 CASSPGQGSPEQFF
. TRBJ2-2 TRBV2 CASSVERLDTGELFF
. TRBJ1-6 TRBV28 CASSLTGGGTPLHF
. TRBJ2-5 TRBV2 CASDLGQGEWETQYF
. TRBJ2-3 TRBV4-2 CASSQVDSSTDTQYF
. TRBJ2-7 TRBV28 CASRGGTGGTYEQYF
. TRBJ2-4 TRBV7-2 CASSPRLAGGAKNIQYF
. TRBJ2-5 TRBV7-2 CASSLGTSGGAGRETQYF
. TRBJ2-6 TRBV19 CAVNRVFSSGANVLTF
. TRBJ1-6 TRBV7-8 CASSFTGDRGNSPLHF
once TRBJ2-3 TRBV12-5 CASGLYTGPTDTQYF
. TRBJ2-3 TRBV3-1/TRBV3-2 CASSQRPTSGGYPGVRQYF
once TRBJ1-5 TRBV28 CASSLWGTGLNQPQHF
. TRBJ1-5 TRBV4-2 CASSQDSFQPQHF
. TRBJ2-3 TRBV3-1/TRBV3-2 CASSQDNFRGSTDTQYF
. TRBJ2-4 TRBV5-4 CASSLPGQGNIQYF
. TRBJ2-1 TRBV18 CASSPPRGSSYNEQFF
. TRBJ2-7 TRBV5-1 CASSFQRGSYEQYF
few TRBJ1-2 TRBV3-1/TRBV3-2 CASSQTQGIGGYTF
. TRBJ2-5 TRBV29-1 CSALRGRGQTTVETQYF